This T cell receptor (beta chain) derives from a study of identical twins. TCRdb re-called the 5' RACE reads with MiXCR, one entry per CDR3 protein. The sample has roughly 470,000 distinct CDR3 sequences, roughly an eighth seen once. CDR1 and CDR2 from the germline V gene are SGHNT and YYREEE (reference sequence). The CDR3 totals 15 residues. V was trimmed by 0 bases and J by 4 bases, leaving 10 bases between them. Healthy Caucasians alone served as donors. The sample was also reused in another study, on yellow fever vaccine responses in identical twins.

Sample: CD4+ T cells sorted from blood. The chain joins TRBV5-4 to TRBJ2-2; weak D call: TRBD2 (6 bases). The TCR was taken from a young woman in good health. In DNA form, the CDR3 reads TGTGCCAGCAGCTTGGTCTCCGGGGGCACCGGGGAGCTGTTTTTT. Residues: CASSLVSGGTGELFF.